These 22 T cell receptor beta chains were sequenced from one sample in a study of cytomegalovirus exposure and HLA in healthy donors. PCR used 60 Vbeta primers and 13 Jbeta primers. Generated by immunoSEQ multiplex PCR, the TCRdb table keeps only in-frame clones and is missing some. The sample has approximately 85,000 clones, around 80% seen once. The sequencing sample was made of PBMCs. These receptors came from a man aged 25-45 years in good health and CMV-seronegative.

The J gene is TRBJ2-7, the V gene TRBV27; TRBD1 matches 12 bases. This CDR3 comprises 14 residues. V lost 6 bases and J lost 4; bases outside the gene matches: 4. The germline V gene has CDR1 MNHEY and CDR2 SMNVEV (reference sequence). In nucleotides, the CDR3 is TGTGCCAGCAGGGGACAGGGGGCTAGATACGAGCAGTACTTC. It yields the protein CASRGQGARYEQYF.

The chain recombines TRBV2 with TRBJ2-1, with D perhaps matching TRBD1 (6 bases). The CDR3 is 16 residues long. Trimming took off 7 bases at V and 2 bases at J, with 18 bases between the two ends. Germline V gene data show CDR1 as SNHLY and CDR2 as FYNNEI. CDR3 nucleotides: TGTGCCAGCACCGTGGGGACAACGATACCCTACAATGAGCAGTTCTTC. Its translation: CASTVGTTIPYNEQFF.

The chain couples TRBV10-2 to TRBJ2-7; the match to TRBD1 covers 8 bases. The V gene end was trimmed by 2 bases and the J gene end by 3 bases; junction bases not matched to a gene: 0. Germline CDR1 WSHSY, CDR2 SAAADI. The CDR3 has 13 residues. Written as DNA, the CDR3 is TGCGCCAGCAGTGAGGACAGGGGCTACGAGCAGTACTTC. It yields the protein CASSEDRGYEQYF.

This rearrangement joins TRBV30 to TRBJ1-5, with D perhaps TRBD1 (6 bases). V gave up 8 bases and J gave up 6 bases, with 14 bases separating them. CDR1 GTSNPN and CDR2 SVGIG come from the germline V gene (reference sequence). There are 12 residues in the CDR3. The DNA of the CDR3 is TGTGCCCATGGGACATCGAGTCAGCCCCAGCATTTT. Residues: CAHGTSSQPQHF.

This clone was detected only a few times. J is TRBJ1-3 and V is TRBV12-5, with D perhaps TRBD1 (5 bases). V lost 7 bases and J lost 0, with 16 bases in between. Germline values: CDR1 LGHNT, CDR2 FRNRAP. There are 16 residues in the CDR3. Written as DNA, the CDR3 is TGTGCTAGTGCCAATTCGGGGGGAAGCTCTGGAAACACCATATATTTT. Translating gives CASANSGGSSGNTIYF.

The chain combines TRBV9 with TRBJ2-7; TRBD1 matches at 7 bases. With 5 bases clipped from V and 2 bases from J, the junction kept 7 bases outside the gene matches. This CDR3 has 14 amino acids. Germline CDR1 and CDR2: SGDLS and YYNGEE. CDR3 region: CASSGRDSTYEQYF. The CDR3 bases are TGTGCCAGCAGTGGCCGGGACAGTACCTACGAGCAGTACTTC.

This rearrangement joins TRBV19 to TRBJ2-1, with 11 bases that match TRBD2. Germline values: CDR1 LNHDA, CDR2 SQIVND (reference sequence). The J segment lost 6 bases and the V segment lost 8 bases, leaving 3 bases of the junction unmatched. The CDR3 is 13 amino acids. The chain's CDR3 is CASRLAGSNEQFF. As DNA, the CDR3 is TGTGCCAGTCGACTAGCGGGAAGCAATGAGCAGTTCTTC.

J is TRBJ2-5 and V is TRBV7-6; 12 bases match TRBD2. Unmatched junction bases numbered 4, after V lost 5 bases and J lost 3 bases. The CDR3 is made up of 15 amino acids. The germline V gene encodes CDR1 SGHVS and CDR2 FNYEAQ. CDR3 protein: CASSLRLAGEETQYF. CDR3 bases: TGTGCCAGCAGCCTACGACTAGCGGGGGAAGAGACCCAGTACTTC. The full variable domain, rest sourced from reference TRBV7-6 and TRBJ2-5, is GAGVSQSPRYKVTKRGQDVALRCDPISGHVSLYWYRQALGQGPEFLTYFNYEAQQDKSGLPNDRFSAERPEGSISTLTIQRTEQRDSAMYRCASSLRLAGEETQYFGPGTRLLVL.

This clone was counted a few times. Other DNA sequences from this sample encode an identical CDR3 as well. CDR3 amino acids: CASSLRGLGTGELFF. The CDR3 DNA reads TGTGCCAGCAGCCTCAGGGGCCTGGGCACCGGGGAGCTGTTTTTT. The chain joins TRBV27 to TRBJ2-2, with D possibly TRBD1 on 6 matching bases. The V end lost 6 bases, the J end lost 4 bases, and 15 bases lay between the germline ends. The CDR3 spans 15 residues. Per germline, CDR1 MNHEY and CDR2 SMNVEV (reference sequence).

CDR3 coding DNA: TGCAGCGTCGCTTACGCGGCTAATGAAAAACTGTTTTTT. Translating gives CSVAYAANEKLFF. The chain carries TRBV29-1 and TRBJ1-4; D remains ambiguous. Germline V gives CDR1 SQVTM, CDR2 ANQGSEA. Between the trimmed V and J ends, which lost 6 bases and 3 bases, there was a span of 11 bases. This CDR3 spans 13 amino acids.

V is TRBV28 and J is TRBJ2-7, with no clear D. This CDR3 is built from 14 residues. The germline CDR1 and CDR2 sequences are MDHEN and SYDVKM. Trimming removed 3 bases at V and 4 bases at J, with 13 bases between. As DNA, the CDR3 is TGTGCCAGCAGTTTGAGCGTGATTTTTTACGAGCAGTACTTC. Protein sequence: CASSLSVIFYEQYF. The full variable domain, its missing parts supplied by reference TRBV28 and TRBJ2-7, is DVKVTQSSRYLVKRTGEKVFLECVQDMDHENMFWYRQDPGLGLRLIYFSYDVKMKEKGDIPEGYSVSREKKERFSLILESASTNQTSMYLCASSLSVIFYEQYFGPGTRLTVT.

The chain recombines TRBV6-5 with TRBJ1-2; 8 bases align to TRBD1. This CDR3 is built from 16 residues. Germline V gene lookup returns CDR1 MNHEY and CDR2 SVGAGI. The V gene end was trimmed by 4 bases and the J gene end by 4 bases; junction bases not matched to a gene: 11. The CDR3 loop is CASSSWTGLFLYGYTF. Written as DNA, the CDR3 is TGTGCCAGCAGTTCGTGGACAGGGCTTTTCCTCTATGGCTACACCTTC.

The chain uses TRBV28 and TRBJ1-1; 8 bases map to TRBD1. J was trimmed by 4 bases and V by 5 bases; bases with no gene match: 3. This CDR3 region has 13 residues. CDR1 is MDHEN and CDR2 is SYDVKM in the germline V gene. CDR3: CASSPGQGTEAFF. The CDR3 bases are TGTGCCAGCAGTCCCGGACAGGGCACTGAAGCTTTCTTT.

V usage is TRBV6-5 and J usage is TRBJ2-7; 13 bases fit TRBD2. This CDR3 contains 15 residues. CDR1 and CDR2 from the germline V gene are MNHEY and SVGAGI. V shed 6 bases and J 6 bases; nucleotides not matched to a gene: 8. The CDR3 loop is CASRSGTSGIFEQYF. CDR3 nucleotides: TGTGCCAGCAGAAGCGGGACTAGCGGGATTTTCGAGCAGTACTTC.

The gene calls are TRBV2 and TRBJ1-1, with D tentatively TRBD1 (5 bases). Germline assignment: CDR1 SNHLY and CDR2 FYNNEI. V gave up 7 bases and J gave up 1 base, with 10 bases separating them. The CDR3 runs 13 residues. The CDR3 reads CASIRGGNTEAFF. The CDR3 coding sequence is TGTGCCAGCATTCGGGGGGGGAACACTGAAGCTTTCTTT.

CDR3 protein: CASSYVGTSTDTQYF. Written as DNA, the CDR3 is TGTGCCAGCAGTTACGTGGGGACAAGCACAGATACGCAGTATTTT. The gene calls are TRBV6-6 and TRBJ2-3, with D possibly TRBD1 on 6 matching bases. The germline V and J ends were trimmed by 2 bases and 0 bases, with 9 bases remaining between them. CDR1 MNHNY and CDR2 SVGAGI come from the germline V gene (reference sequence). The CDR3 sequence is 15 residues long.

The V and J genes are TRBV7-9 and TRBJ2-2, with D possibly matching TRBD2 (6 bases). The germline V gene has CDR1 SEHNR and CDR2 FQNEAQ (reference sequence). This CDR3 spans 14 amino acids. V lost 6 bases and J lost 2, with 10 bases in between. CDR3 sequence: CASRVAANTGELFF. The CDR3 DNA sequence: TGTGCCAGCAGGGTAGCGGCTAACACCGGGGAGCTGTTTTTT.

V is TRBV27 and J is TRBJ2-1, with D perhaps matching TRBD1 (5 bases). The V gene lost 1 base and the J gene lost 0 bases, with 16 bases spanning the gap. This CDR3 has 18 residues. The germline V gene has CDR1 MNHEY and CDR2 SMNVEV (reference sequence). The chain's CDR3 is CASSLYPGSFSSYNEQFF. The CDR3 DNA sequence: TGTGCCAGCAGTTTATATCCAGGGTCCTTCAGCTCCTACAATGAGCAGTTCTTC.

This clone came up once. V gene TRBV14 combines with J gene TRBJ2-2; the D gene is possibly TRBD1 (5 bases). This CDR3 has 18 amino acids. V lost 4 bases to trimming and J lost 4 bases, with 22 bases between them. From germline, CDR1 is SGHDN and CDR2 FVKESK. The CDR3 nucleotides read TGTGCCAGCAGCCCCCTTTCGGGTAGGGGTTCTAGCACCGGGGAGCTGTTTTTT. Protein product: CASSPLSGRGSSTGELFF.

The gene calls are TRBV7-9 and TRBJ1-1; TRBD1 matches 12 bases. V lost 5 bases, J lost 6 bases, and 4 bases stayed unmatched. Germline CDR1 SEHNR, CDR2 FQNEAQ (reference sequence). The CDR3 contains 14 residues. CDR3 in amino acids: CASSPGQGAPEAFF. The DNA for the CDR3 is TGTGCCAGCAGCCCGGGACAGGGGGCTCCTGAAGCTTTCTTT.

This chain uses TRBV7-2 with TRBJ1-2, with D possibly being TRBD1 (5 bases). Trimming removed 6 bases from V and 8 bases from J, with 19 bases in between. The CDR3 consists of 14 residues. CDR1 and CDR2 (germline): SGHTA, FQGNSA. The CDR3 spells CASSLRTPLEGYTF. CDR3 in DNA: TGTGCCAGCAGTCTAAGGACACCCCTTGAGGGCTACACCTTC.

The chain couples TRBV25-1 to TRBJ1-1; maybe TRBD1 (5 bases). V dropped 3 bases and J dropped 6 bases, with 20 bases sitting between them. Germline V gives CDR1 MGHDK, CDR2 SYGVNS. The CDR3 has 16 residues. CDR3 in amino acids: CASSDDTRAQGAEAFF. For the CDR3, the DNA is TGTGCCAGCAGTGATGATACAAGGGCGCAAGGGGCTGAAGCTTTCTTT.